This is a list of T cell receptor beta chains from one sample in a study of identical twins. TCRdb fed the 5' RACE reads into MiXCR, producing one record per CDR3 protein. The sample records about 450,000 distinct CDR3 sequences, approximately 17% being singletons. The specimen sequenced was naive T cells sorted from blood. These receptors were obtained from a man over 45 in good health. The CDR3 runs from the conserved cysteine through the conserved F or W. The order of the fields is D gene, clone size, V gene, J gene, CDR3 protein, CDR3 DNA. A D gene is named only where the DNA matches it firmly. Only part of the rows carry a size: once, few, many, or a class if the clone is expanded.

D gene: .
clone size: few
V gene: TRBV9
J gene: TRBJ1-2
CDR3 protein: CASSVDGGRGNYGYTF
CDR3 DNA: TGTGCCAGCAGCGTAGACGGCGGCAGGGGTAACTATGGCTACACCTTC

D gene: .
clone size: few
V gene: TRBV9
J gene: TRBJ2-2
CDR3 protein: CASSRVGGNTGELFF
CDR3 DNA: TGTGCCAGCAGCCGTGTGGGCGGGAACACCGGGGAGCTGTTTTTT

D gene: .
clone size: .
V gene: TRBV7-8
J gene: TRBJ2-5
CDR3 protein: CASSLEEGFPGAQYF
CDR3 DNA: TGTGCCAGCAGCTTAGAGGAAGGGTTCCCAGGAGCCCAGTACTTC

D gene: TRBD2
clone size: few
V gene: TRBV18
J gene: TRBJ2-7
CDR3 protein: CASSLGTSGRHEQYF
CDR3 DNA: TGTGCCAGCTCACTAGGGACTAGCGGGAGGCACGAGCAGTACTTC

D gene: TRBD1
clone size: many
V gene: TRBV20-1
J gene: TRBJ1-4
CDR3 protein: CSAITQGAGNEKLFF
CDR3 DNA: TGCAGTGCTATCACACAGGGGGCGGGGAATGAAAAACTGTTTTTT

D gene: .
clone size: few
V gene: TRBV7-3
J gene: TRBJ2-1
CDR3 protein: CASSLSGDAVSEQFF
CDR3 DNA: TGTGCCAGCAGCTTAAGTGGCGATGCAGTTAGTGAGCAGTTCTTC

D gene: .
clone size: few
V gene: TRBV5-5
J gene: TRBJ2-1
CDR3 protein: CASSFLSHNEQFF
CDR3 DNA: TGTGCCAGCAGCTTCCTGTCCCACAATGAGCAGTTCTTC

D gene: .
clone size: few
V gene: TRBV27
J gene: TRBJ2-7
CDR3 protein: CASSLGGKTYEQYF
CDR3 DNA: TGTGCCAGCAGTTTGGGCGGGAAGACCTACGAGCAGTACTTC

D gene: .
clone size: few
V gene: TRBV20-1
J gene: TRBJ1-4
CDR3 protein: CSARGPLRQFNEKLFF
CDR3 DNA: TGCAGTGCTAGAGGGCCCCTCCGACAGTTTAATGAAAAACTGTTTTTT

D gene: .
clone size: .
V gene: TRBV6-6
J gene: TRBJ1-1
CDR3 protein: CASSYGPGTEAFF
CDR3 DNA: TGTGCCAGCAGTTACGGGCCTGGGACTGAAGCTTTCTTT

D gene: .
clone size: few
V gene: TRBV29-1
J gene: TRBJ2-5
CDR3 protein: CSVFGSGAETQYF
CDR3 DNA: TGCAGCGTTTTTGGGTCCGGGGCGGAGACCCAGTACTTC

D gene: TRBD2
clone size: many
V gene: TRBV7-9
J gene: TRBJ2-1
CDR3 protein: CASSYGLAGNEQFF
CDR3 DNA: TGTGCCAGCAGCTACGGACTAGCGGGCAATGAGCAGTTCTTC

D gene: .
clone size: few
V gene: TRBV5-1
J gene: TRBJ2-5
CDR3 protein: CASSRPQGVETQYF
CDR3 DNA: TGCGCCAGCAGCAGACCACAGGGAGTCGAGACCCAGTACTTC

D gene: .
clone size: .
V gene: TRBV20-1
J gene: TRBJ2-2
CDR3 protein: CSAPRTGNTGELFF
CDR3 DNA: TGCAGTGCCCCTCGTACGGGGAACACCGGGGAGCTGTTTTTT

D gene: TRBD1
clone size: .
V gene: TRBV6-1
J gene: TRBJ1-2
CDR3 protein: CASSTGTAYGYTF
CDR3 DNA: TGTGCCAGCAGCACCGGGACAGCCTATGGCTACACCTTC

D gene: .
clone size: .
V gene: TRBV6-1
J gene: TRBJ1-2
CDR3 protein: CASSQDPRGYGYTF
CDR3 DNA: TGTGCCAGCAGCCAAGATCCAAGGGGCTATGGCTACACCTTC

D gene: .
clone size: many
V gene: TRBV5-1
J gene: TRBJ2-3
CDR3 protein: CASSFGGADTQYF
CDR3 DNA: TGCGCCAGCAGCTTTGGGGGCGCCGATACGCAGTATTTT

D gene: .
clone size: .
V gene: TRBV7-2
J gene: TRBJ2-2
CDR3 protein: CASSLEDSPTGELFF
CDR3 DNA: TGTGCCAGCAGCTTAGAGGACAGCCCCACCGGGGAGCTGTTTTTT

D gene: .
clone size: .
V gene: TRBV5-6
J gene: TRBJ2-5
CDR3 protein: CASSYLKIREMGETQYF
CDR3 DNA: TGTGCCAGCAGCTACCTAAAGATCCGGGAAATGGGGGAGACCCAGTACTTC

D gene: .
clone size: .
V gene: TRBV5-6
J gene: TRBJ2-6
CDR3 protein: CASSPFVQGPISGANVLTF
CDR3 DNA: TGTGCCAGCAGCCCCTTCGTGCAGGGGCCCATCTCTGGGGCCAACGTCCTGACTTTC

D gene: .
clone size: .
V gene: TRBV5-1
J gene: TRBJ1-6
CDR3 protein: CASSSQGWNSPLHF
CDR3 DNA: TGCGCCAGCAGCTCCCAGGGGTGGAATTCACCCCTCCACTTT

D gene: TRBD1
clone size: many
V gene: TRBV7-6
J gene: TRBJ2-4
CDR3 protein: CASSPDRVGKNIQYF
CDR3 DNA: TGTGCCAGCAGCCCGGACAGGGTTGGCAAAAACATTCAGTACTTC

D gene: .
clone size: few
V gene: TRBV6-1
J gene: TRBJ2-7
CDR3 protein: CASSRVKSSYEQYF
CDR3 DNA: TGTGCCAGCAGCCGAGTTAAGAGCTCCTACGAGCAGTACTTC

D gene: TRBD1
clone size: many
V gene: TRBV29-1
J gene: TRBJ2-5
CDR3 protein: CSVDLTGQETQYF
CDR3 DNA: TGCAGCGTGGATCTGACAGGGCAAGAGACCCAGTACTTC

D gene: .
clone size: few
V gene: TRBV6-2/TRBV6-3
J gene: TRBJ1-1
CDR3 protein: CASGLDSYVEAFF
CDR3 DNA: TGTGCCAGCGGGTTGGACAGCTACGTTGAAGCTTTCTTT

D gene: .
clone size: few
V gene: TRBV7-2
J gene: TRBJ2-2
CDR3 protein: CASSLFPSPNTGELFF
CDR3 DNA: TGTGCCAGCAGCTTATTTCCGAGTCCGAACACCGGGGAGCTGTTTTTT

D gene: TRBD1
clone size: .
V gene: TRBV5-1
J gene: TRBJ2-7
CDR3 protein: CASSMGQGAGEQYF
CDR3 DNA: TGCGCCAGCAGCATGGGACAGGGGGCCGGTGAGCAGTACTTC